This T cell receptor (beta chain) is from a study of blood T cell repertoires in COVID-19. TCRdb's copy holds only in-frame clones and misses some; the assay was immunoSEQ multiplex PCR. The sample comprises approximately 480,000 clones, approximately 89% of which are singletons, and 0.7% to 1% rests with the top ten. The CDR3 has 14 amino acids. V was pared by 5 bases and J by 5 bases, with 8 bases of the junction left unmatched. Germline-derived CDR1 and CDR2 are MNHEY and SMNVEV (reference sequence). This sequence joins TRBV27 and TRBJ1-1, with 7 positions matching TRBD1. The sequence was obtained from a man younger than 35 with COVID-19, enrolled during active disease. The sample consisted of peripheral blood. CDR3 coding DNA: TGTGCCAGCAGTCCAGGGGGGTTCTGGACTGAAGCTTTCTTT. It codes for CASSPGGFWTEAFF.